This entry lists 25 T cell receptor beta chains sequenced from one sample in a study of tumor-infiltrating lymphocytes in primary liver carcinoma. Unsorted whole blood served as the source of blood RNA, and germline DNA was extracted as well. Starting from roughly 0.5 ug of total RNA, TCR beta cDNA was produced with a primer in the constant region. For TCR beta, libraries were produced by three nested multiplex PCR rounds using slightly modified ARM-PCR. Rounds one and two of PCR, each of 9 to 11 cycles, were primed with TRBV1-TRBV30 forward primers and a C-beta reverse primer. Using its own MiXCR run on the multiplex PCR reads, TCRdb lists one record per CDR3 protein. The sample carries some 190,000 distinct CDR3 sequences, about 55% recorded once. The sequencing sample was made of peripheral blood. Source of these receptors: a man aged 35 to 55 with primary liver carcinoma and hepatitis B virus infection.

On this clonotype: A much more abundant neighbour one base away suggests this may be a read error. The V gene is TRBV6-1, the J gene TRBJ2-6; 7 bases line up with TRBD1. Germline V gene lookup returns CDR1 MNHNS and CDR2 SASEGT. The CDR3 is 16 amino acids. The V segment lost 10 bases and the J segment 0 bases; nucleotides outside the gene matches: 9. In DNA form, the CDR3 reads TGTGCCATCCAGACAGGGAGCAACTCTGGGGCCAACGTCCTGACTTTC. It specifies CAIQTGSNSGANVLTF.

The V call is TRBV7-9, the J call TRBJ1-2, with 7 bases fitting TRBD1. CDR3 length equals 21 residues. Germline-derived CDR1 and CDR2 are SEHNR and FQNEAQ (reference sequence). V was pared by 5 bases and J by 3 bases, with 27 bases of the junction left unmatched. The DNA for the CDR3 is TGTGCCAGCAGCCGGTTACAGGGGAGGGCAAGTATGCGCCATGAGGACTATGGCTACACCTTC. This gives the protein CASSRLQGRASMRHEDYGYTF. Full variable domain (remainder filled in from reference TRBV7-9 and TRBJ1-2): DTGVSQNPRHKITKRGQNVTFRCDPISEHNRLYWYRQTLGQGPEFLTYFQNEAQLEKSRLLSDRFSAERPKGSFSTLEIQRTEQGDSAMYLCASSRLQGRASMRHEDYGYTFGSGTRLTVV.

This chain connects TRBV10-2 to TRBJ1-5; TRBD1 aligns across 11 bases. V lost 7 bases, J lost 4 bases, and 3 bases stayed unmatched. Germline loops: CDR1 WSHSY, CDR2 SAAADI. This CDR3 is built from 14 residues. The CDR3 here is CASTDRGRNQPQHF. The CDR3 DNA reads as TGCGCCAGCACGGACAGGGGGCGAAATCAGCCCCAGCATTTT.

A note on this clonotype: A much bigger clone sits one base away, suggesting this may be a read error. Here the CDR3 omits its conserved ending phenylalanine or tryptophan, so a read error is the likely source. The chain carries TRBV12-3 or TRBV12-4 and TRBJ2-5; D is uncertain. V was cut by 0 bases and J by 5 bases, with 10 bases left in between. The CDR3 covers 14 residues. The CDR3 sequence is CASSLAGPGETQYY. In DNA form, the CDR3 reads TGTGCCAGCAGTTTAGCGGGCCCCGGGGAGACCCAGTACTAC.

This clonotype came up once. The chain is built from TRBV7-9 and TRBJ2-7; 7 positions match TRBD1. Trimming removed 6 bases from V and 5 bases from J; junction bases left unmatched: 4. Germline lookup yields CDR1 SEHNR and CDR2 FQNEAQ (reference sequence). The CDR3 spans 12 residues. In DNA, the CDR3 is TGTGCCAGCAGGGGGGACAGCAACGAGCAGTACTTC. Translating gives CASRGDSNEQYF.

The chain links TRBV6-5 to TRBJ1-1; no clear D gene. The CDR3 runs 14 residues. Germline CDR1 MNHEY, CDR2 SVGAGI. Trimming stripped 7 bases from V and 1 base from J, with 13 bases between. The CDR3 sequence is CASNSRTANTEAFF. The CDR3 coding sequence is TGTGCCAGCAATAGTCGGACTGCGAACACTGAAGCTTTCTTT.

For this clonotype: One end of the junction fails to match germline, which may point to a read error. This chain links TRBV5-1 with TRBJ2-6; D perhaps matches TRBD1 (6 bases). Per the germline V gene, CDR1 is SGHRS and CDR2 is YFSETQ. This CDR3 is 18 amino acids long. As DNA, the CDR3 is TGCGCCAGTAGCTTGGTTGAGGGGGTATCAGCTGGGGCCAACGTCCTGACTTTC. This gives the protein CASSLVEGVSAGANVLTF.

As to this clonotype: A junction boundary mismatches the germline segment, possibly from a read error. This rearrangement joins TRBV4-1 to TRBJ2-7, with 8 bases identical to TRBD2. Germline loops: CDR1 MGHRA, CDR2 YSYEKL. The CDR3 contains 16 residues. CDR3 bases: TGCGCCAGCAGCCCACAAGCCTCAGCGGGAGCCTACGGGCAGTACTTC. It specifies CASSPQASAGAYGQYF.

A word on this clonotype: One end of the junction fails to match germline, which may point to a read error. The chain carries TRBV6-1 and TRBJ2-7; TRBD2 agrees at 10 bases. The CDR3 extends over 15 amino acids. Germline CDR1 and CDR2: MNHNS and SASEGT. CDR3 nucleotide sequence: TGTGCCAGCAGTCTCCTAGCGGGAGAACCCCACGAGCAGTATTTC. Its translation: CASSLLAGEPHEQYF.

Points on this clonotype: The junction and the germline gene differ at one end; a read error may be behind it. The chain employs TRBV29-1 and TRBJ2-7; the match to TRBD2 covers 8 bases. From germline, CDR1 is SQVTM and CDR2 ANQGSEA. This CDR3 contains 14 residues. The CDR3 loop is CNVDASGSSYEQYF. CDR3 coding DNA: TGCAACGTTGACGCGAGCGGGAGCTCCTACGAGCAGTACTTC.

This chain links TRBV4-1 with TRBJ1-5; 7 bases line up with TRBD1. The trim removed 3 bases at V and 1 base at J, leaving 0 bases unmatched. The V gene's germline CDR1 is MGHRA and CDR2 YSYEKL. The CDR3 covers 14 residues. The CDR3 nucleotides read TGCGCCAGCAGCCAGACAGGGAGCAATCAGCCCCAGCATTTT. As protein: CASSQTGSNQPQHF.

Notes on this clonotype: Relative to the germline gene, one junction end is altered; a read error may explain this. This sequence joins TRBV10-3 and TRBJ2-5, with D uncertain. This CDR3 region has 14 residues. From germline, CDR1 is ENHRY and CDR2 SYGVKD. CDR3 loop: CAVSDPVQQETQYF. DNA of the CDR3: TGTGCCGTCAGTGATCCAGTTCAACAAGAGACCCAGTACTTC.

The V and J genes are TRBV5-1 and TRBJ2-1; TRBD2 matches at 11 bases. V gave up 3 bases and J gave up 3 bases; unmatched junction bases: 8. Germline CDR1 is SGHRS and CDR2 is YFSETQ. This CDR3 has 17 residues. CDR3 coding DNA: TGCGCCAGCAGCTCCTCGTTTAGCGGGAGGGTCTACAATGAGCAGTTCTTC. This translates into CASSSSFSGRVYNEQFF.

The CDR3 sequence: CASWGTGPRQPQHF. The DNA of the CDR3 is TGTGCCAGCTGGGGGACAGGCCCTAGACAGCCCCAGCATTTT. V is TRBV6-6 and J is TRBJ1-5; 8 bases agree with TRBD1. The V gene's germline CDR1 is MNHNY and CDR2 SVGAGI (reference sequence). The CDR3 has 14 amino acids. J was trimmed by 7 bases and V by 8 bases; bases with no gene match: 10.

The V and J genes are TRBV10-2 and TRBJ2-7; 10 bases align to TRBD1. With 6 bases clipped from V and 2 bases from J, the junction kept 4 bases outside the gene matches. Germline V gene lookup returns CDR1 WSHSY and CDR2 SAAADI. The CDR3 contains 14 residues. In nucleotides, the CDR3 is TGCGCCAGCAGCCGGGACAGGGGCGCCTACGAGCAGTACTTC. Encoded protein: CASSRDRGAYEQYF.

V usage is TRBV10-3 and J usage is TRBJ2-3; a weak D match, TRBD2 (6 bases). CDR3 length: 15 residues. The V end lost 11 bases, the J end lost 4 bases, and 22 bases lay between the germline ends. Germline V gene lookup returns CDR1 ENHRY and CDR2 SYGVKD. The CDR3 DNA is TGTGCCGTATCCAGGGACGGGGGTCCGGCAGATACGCAGTATTTT. It is translated as CAVSRDGGPADTQYF.

The J gene is TRBJ2-7, the V gene TRBV6-1, with 7 bases identical to TRBD2. After removal of 10 bases from V and 2 bases from J, the junction contained 8 bases not matched to a gene. The length of the CDR3 is 13 residues. CDR1 is MNHNS and CDR2 is SASEGT in the germline V gene. This chain's CDR3 is CATETSLTYEQYF. The CDR3 nucleotides read TGTGCCACCGAGACTAGCCTCACCTACGAGCAGTACTTC.

On this clonotype itself: One end of the junction does not line up with germline, which may come from a read error. As DNA, the CDR3 is TGTGCCAGCAGCCAAGAAAGCGCGAGCTCCTACGAGCAGTGCTTC. This codes for CASSQESASSYEQCF. The rearrangement joins TRBV11-2 to TRBJ2-7; D unclear. CDR1 is SGHAT, CDR2 FQNNGV, per germline. This CDR3 comprises 15 residues.

This clonotype was detected many times. The rearrangement joins TRBV6-5 to TRBJ2-5, with D perhaps assigned TRBD1 or TRBD2 (5 bases each). The length of the CDR3 is 14 residues. Germline-derived CDR1 and CDR2 are MNHEY and SVGAGI. V lost 0 bases and J 5 bases, leaving 10 bases between the germline ends. The CDR3 region is CASSYSEGRETQYF. CDR3 in DNA: TGTGCCAGCAGTTACTCAGAGGGGCGGGAGACCCAGTACTTC.

V is TRBV6-5 and J is TRBJ2-5; TRBD1 aligns across 9 bases. Germline V lookup: CDR1 MNHEY, CDR2 SVGAGI. The CDR3 length is 14 residues. V dropped 6 bases and J dropped 5; count of bases not matched to a gene: 7. CDR3 region: CASSRTGEEETQYF. The CDR3 DNA follows: TGTGCCAGCAGCCGGACAGGGGAAGAGGAGACCCAGTACTTC.

The chain employs TRBV29-1 and TRBJ1-2; TRBD1 agrees at 9 bases. The CDR3 covers 15 residues. Germline trimming cut 0 bases from V and 7 bases from J; bases unmatched to any gene: 9. Germline CDR1 is SQVTM and CDR2 is ANQGSEA. CDR3 DNA: TGCAGCGTTGAAGAAGTGGACAGGGGATCTGGTGGCTACACCTTC. Residues: CSVEEVDRGSGGYTF. The variable domain in full, completed from reference TRBV29-1 and TRBJ1-2, reads SAVISQKPSRDICQRGTSLTIQCQVDSQVTMMFWYRQQPGQSLTLIATANQGSEATYESGFVIDKFPISRPNLTFSTLTVSNMSPEDSSIYLCSVEEVDRGSGGYTFGSGTRLTVV.

This clonotype was detected ten times or more. The chain employs TRBV11-2 and TRBJ2-7; D is tentatively TRBD1 or TRBD2 (5 bases each). With 2 bases removed from V and 2 bases from J, the gap between germline ends came to 13 bases. This CDR3 has 15 residues. Per the germline V gene, CDR1 is SGHAT and CDR2 is FQNNGV. In nucleotides, the CDR3 is TGTGCCAGCAGCTTATCCCTCGGGACGGCCTACGAGCAGTACTTC. Protein sequence: CASSLSLGTAYEQYF.

This chain uses TRBV6-5 with TRBJ2-1; TRBD1 might be the D (6 bases). The CDR3 consists of 12 residues. V was cut by 6 bases and J by 14 bases, with 17 bases left in between. Germline CDR1 MNHEY, CDR2 SVGAGI. CDR3 in DNA: TGTGCCAGCAGAAAGCAGGGGATCCGCGAGTTCTTC. Its protein product is CASRKQGIREFF.

This clonotype was seen a handful of times. The V gene is TRBV10-3, the J gene TRBJ2-7; D might be TRBD2 (5 bases). Germline values: CDR1 ENHRY, CDR2 SYGVKD. This CDR3 spans 14 amino acids. V was cut by 2 bases and J by 3 bases, with 11 bases left in between. The CDR3 loop reads CAISEGGPIYEQYF. In nucleotides, the CDR3 is TGTGCCATCAGTGAGGGCGGGCCGATCTACGAGCAGTACTTC.

Points on this clonotype: A single base separates this from a much larger clone, so it may be a read error. The chain carries TRBV11-2 and TRBJ1-2; D not certain. The CDR3 is 15 residues long. The ends were cut back, 5 bases at V and 2 bases at J, with 15 bases in the middle. The germline gives CDR1 SGHAT, CDR2 FQNNGV. The CDR3 region has the DNA TGTGCCAGCAGCCACCTCCGGGCACCCAACTATGGCTACACCTTC. Translated: CASSHLRAPNYGYTF. Together with reference TRBV11-2 and TRBJ1-2, the CDR3 gives the full variable domain: EAGVAQSPRYKIIEKRQSVAFWCNPISGHATLYWYQQILGQGPKLLIQFQNNGVVDDSQLPKDRFSAERLKGVDSTLKIQPAKLEDSAVYLCASSHLRAPNYGYTFGSGTRLTVV.